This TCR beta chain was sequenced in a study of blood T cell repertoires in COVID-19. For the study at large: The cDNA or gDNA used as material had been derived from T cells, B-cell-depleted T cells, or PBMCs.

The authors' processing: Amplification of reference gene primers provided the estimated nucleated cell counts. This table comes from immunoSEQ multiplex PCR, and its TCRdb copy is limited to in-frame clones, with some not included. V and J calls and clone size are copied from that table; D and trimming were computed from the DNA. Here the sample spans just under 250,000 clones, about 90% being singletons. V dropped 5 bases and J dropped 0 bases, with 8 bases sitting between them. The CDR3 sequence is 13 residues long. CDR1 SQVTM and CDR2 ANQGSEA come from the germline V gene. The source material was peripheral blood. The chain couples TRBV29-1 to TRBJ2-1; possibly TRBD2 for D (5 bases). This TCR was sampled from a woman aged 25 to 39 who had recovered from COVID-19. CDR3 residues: CSVLSASYNEQFF. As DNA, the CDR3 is TGCAGCGTTCTTAGCGCCTCCTACAATGAGCAGTTCTTC.